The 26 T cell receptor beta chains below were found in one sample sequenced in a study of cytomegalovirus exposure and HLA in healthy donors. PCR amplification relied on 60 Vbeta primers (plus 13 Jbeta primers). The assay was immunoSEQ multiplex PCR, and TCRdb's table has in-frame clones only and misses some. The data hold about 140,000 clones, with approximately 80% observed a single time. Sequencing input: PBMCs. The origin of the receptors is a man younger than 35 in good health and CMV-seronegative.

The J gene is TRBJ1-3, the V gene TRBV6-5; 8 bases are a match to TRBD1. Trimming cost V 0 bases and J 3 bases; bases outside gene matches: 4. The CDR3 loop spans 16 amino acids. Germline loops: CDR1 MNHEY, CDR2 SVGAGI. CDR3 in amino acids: CASSYSSGGVGNTIYF. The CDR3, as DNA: TGTGCCAGCAGTTACTCGTCAGGGGGCGTTGGAAACACCATATATTTT.

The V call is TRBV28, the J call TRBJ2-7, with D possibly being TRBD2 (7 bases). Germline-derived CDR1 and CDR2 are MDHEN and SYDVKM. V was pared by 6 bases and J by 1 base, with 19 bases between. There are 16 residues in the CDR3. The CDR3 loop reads CASRGAWRERSYEQYF. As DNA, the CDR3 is TGTGCCAGCAGGGGGGCGTGGCGGGAGAGGTCCTACGAGCAGTACTTC. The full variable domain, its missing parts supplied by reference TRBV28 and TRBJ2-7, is DVKVTQSSRYLVKRTGEKVFLECVQDMDHENMFWYRQDPGLGLRLIYFSYDVKMKEKGDIPEGYSVSREKKERFSLILESASTNQTSMYLCASRGAWRERSYEQYFGPGTRLTVT.

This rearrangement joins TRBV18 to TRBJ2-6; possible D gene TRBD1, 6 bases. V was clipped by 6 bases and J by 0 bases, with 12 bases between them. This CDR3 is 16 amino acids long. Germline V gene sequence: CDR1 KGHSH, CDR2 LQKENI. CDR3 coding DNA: TGTGCCAGCTCTCGGCAGACAGGCTCTGGGGCCAACGTCCTGACTTTC. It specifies CASSRQTGSGANVLTF.

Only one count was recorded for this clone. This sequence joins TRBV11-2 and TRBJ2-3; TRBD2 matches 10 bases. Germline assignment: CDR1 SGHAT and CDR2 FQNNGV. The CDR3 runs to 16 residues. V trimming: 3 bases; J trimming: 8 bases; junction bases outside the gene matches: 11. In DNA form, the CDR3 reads TGTGCCAGCAGCTTTCCCCTAGCGGGAGTAGGAGGTACGCAGTATTTT. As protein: CASSFPLAGVGGTQYF.

The CDR3 region is CASRVEYGYTF. CDR3 DNA sequence: TGTGCCAGCAGGGTGGAGTATGGCTACACCTTC. J is TRBJ1-2 and V is TRBV28; D remains unclear. CDR3 length: 11 residues. Germline CDR1 and CDR2: MDHEN and SYDVKM. V lost 6 bases and J 5 bases, leaving 7 bases between the germline ends.

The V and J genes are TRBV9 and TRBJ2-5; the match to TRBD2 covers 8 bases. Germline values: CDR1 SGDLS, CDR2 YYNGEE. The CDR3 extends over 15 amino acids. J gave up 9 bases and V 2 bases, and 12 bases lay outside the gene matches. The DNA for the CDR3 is TGTGCCAGCAGCGTTGAACCGGGACTAGAGCTCGCCCAGTACTTC. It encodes CASSVEPGLELAQYF.

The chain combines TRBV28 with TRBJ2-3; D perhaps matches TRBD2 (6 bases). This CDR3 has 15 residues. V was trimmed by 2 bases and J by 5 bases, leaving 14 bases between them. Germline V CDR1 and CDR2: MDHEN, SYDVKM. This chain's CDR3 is CASSLARGMGDTQYF. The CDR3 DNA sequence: TGTGCCAGCAGTTTAGCGCGGGGTATGGGAGATACGCAGTATTTT.

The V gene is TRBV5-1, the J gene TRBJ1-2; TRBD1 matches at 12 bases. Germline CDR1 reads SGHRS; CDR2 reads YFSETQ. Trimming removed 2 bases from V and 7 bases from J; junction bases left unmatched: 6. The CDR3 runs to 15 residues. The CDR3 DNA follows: TGCGCCAGCAGCTTATTAGGGACAGGGGGCTCTGGCTACACCTTC. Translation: CASSLLGTGGSGYTF.

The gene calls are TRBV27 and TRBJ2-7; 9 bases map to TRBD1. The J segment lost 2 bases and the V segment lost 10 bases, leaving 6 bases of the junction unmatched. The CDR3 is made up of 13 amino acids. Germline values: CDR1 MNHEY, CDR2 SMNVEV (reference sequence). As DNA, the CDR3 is TGTGCCACCCGGGACAGGGCGACCTACGAGCAGTACTTC. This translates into CATRDRATYEQYF.

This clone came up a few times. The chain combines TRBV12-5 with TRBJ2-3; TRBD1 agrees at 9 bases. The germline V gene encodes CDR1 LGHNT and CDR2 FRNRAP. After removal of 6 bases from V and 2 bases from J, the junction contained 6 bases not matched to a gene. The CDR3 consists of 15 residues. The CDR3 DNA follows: TGTGCTAGTGGCATGGGACAGGGCCTCACAGATACGCAGTATTTT. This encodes CASGMGQGLTDTQYF.

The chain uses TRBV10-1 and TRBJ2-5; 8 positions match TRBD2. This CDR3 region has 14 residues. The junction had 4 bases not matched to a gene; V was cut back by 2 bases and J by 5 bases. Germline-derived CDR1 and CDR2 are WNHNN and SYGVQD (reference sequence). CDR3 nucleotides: TGCGCCAGCAGTGAGACCTCGGGAGGGGAGACCCAGTACTTC. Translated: CASSETSGGETQYF.

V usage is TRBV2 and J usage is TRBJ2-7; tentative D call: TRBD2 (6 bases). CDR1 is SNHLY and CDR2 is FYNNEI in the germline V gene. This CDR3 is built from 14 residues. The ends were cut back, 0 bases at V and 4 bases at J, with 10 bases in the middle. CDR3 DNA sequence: TGTGCCAGCAGTGAAGCGCTCGGGGGATACGAGCAGTACTTC. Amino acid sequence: CASSEALGGYEQYF.

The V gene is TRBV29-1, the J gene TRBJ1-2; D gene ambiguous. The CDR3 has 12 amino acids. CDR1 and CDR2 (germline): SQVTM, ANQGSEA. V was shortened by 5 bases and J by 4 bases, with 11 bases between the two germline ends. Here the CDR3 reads CSVFRQRYGYTF. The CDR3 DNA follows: TGCAGCGTTTTTCGGCAGCGCTATGGCTACACCTTC. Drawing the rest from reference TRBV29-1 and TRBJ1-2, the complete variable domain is SAVISQKPSRDICQRGTSLTIQCQVDSQVTMMFWYRQQPGQSLTLIATANQGSEATYESGFVIDKFPISRPNLTFSTLTVSNMSPEDSSIYLCSVFRQRYGYTFGSGTRLTVV.

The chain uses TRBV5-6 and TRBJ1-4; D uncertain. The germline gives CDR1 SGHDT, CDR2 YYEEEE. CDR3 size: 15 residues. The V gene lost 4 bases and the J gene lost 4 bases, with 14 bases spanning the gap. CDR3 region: CASSHSGVDNEKLFF. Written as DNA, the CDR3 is TGTGCCAGCAGCCACTCCGGGGTTGATAATGAAAAACTGTTTTTT.

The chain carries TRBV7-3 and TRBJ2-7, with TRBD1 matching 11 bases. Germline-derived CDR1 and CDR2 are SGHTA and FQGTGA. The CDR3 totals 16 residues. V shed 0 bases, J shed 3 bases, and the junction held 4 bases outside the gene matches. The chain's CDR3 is CASSLTSGQGVYEQYF. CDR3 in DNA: TGTGCCAGCAGCTTAACGTCGGGACAGGGGGTCTACGAGCAGTACTTC.

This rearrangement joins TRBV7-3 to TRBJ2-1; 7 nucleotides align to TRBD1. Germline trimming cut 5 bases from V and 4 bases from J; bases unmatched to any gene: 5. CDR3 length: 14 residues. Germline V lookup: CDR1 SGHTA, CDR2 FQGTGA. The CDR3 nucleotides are TGTGCCAGCAGCCCATCCAGGGGGTACAATGAGCAGTTCTTC. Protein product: CASSPSRGYNEQFF.

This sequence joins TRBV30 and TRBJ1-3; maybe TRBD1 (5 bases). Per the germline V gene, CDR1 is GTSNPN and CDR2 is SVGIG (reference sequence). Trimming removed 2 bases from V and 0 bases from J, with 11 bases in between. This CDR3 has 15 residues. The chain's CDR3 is CAWSQGSLSGNTIYF. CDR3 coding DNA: TGTGCCTGGAGTCAGGGTTCCCTCTCTGGAAACACCATATATTTT.

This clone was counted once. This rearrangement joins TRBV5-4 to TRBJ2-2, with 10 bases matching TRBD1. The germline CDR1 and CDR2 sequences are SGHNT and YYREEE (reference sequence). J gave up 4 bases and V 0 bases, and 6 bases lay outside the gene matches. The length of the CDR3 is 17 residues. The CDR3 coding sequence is TGTGCCAGCAGCTTGGGACAGGGGGCGTCGGGCACCGGGGAGCTGTTTTTT. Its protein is CASSLGQGASGTGELFF.

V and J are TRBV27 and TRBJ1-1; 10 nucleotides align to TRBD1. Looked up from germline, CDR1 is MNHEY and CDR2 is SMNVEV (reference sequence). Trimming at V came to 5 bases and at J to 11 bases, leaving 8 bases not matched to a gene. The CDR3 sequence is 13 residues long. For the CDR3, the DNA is TGTGCCAGCAGTCGGGACAGGGGCCTTCGGGCTTTCTTT. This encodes CASSRDRGLRAFF.

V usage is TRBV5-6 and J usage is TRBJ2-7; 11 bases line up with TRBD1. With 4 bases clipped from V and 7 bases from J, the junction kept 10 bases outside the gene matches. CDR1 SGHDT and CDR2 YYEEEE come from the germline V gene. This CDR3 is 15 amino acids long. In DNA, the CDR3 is TGTGCCAGCAGCGTGGGACAGGGGGGGTTGTGGGAGCAGTACTTC. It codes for CASSVGQGGLWEQYF.

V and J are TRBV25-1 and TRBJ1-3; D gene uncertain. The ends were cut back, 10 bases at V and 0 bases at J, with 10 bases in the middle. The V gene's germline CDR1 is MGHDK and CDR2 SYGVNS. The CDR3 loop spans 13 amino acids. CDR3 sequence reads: CATQFNSGNTIYF. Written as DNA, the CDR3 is TGTGCCACCCAATTCAACTCTGGAAACACCATATATTTT.

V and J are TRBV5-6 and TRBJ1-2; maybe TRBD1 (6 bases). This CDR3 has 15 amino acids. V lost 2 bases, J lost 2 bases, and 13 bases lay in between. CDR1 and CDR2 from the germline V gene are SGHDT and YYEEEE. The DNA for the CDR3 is TGTGCCAGCAGCTTTCCGACAGGCGAGAACTATGGCTACACCTTC. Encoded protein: CASSFPTGENYGYTF.

Written as DNA, the CDR3 is TGTGCCAGTAGTAGATTCGGGACAGGGGAGGCTACGGGCAATCAGCCCCAGCATTTT. Its translation is CASSRFGTGEATGNQPQHF. The V and J genes are TRBV19 and TRBJ1-5; 10 nucleotides align to TRBD1. V trimming: 4 bases; J trimming: 2 bases; junction bases outside the gene matches: 14. Germline V CDR1 and CDR2: LNHDA, SQIVND (reference sequence). The CDR3 is 19 residues long.

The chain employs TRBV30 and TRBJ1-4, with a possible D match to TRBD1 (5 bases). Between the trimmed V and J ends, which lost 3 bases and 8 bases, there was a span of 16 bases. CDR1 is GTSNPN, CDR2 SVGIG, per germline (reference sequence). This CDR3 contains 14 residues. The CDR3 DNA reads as TGTGCCTGGAGCCCGGGGGATCGGACGGAAAAACTGTTTTTT. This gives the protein CAWSPGDRTEKLFF.

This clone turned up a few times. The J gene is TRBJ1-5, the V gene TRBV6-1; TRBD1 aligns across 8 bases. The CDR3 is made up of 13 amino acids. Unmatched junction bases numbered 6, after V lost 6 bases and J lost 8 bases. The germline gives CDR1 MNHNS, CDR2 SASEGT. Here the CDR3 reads CASSNGQGKPQHF. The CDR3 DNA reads TGTGCCAGCAGCAACGGACAGGGTAAGCCCCAGCATTTT.

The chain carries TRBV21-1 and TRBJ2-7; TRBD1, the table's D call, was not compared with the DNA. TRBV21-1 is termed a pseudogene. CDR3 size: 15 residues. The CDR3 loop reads CASPLTGGGSYEQYF. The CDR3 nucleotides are TGTGCCAGCCCCCTGACAGGGGGAGGCTCCTACGAGCAGTACTTC.